Each of the 20 T cell receptor beta chains below was sequenced from the same sample in a study of metastatic and nonmetastatic thyroid tumors. TCRdb re-called the PCR reads through MiXCR. The sample yields about 40,000 clones, 10% to 12% seen once. Nobody among the patients had been given any treatment before thyroid surgery. The specimen was blood. The source of these receptors is a female donor with papillary thyroid cancer or a benign thyroid nodule (not recorded which). Some clones in this sample may be carry-over from other donors' samples.

This clone was observed many times. This chain joins TRBV2 and TRBJ2-1; a possible D gene is TRBD2 (5 bases). Germline lookup yields CDR1 SNHLY and CDR2 FYNNEI. The CDR3 consists of 14 residues. The V and J ends lost 4 bases and 7 bases respectively, with 14 bases between them. The DNA of the CDR3 is TGTGCCAGCAGTGGGACTGCCCAGAGGAATGAGCAGTTCTTC. It is translated as CASSGTAQRNEQFF.

This chain uses TRBV11-1 with TRBJ1-2; no firm D call. The CDR3 covers 16 residues. The germline gives CDR1 SGHAT, CDR2 FQDESV (reference sequence). The V and J ends lost 2 bases and 9 bases respectively, with 22 bases between them. In DNA form, the CDR3 reads TGTGCCAGCAGCTTATTGGGTGATACAAACATATATTGCTACACCTTC. This translates into CASSLLGDTNIYCYTF.

This clone was detected many times. CDR3: CASSRTGTGGFQPQHF. As DNA, the CDR3 is TGTGCCAGCAGTCGAACCGGGACAGGGGGCTTTCAGCCCCAGCATTTT. The chain has TRBV28 and TRBJ1-5; 12 bases map to TRBD1. Trimming removed 5 bases from V and 6 bases from J; junction bases left unmatched: 8. CDR3 size: 16 residues. Germline CDR1 and CDR2: MDHEN and SYDVKM.

This clone was found many times. This may stem from a read error, because a much larger clone lies one nucleotide away. The V and J genes are TRBV10-1 and TRBJ1-1; 7 nucleotides agree with TRBD1. This CDR3 is 12 amino acids long. Germline CDR1 and CDR2: WNHNN and SYGVQD (reference sequence). CDR3 in DNA: TGCGCCAGCAGTGAGTCGTCTAAGGGGGCTTCCTTT. It is translated as CASSESSKGASF.

This clone was picked up many times. The chain employs TRBV2 and TRBJ2-3, with 13 bases matching TRBD2. The length of the CDR3 is 17 residues. Unmatched junction bases numbered 6, after V lost 4 bases and J lost 2 bases. Looked up from germline, CDR1 is SNHLY and CDR2 is FYNNEI. Here the CDR3 DNA reads TGTGCCAGCAGTGTTGGGACTAGCGGGATTATCACAGATACGCAGTATTTT. This translates into CASSVGTSGIITDTQYF.

In regard to this clone: Mismatch with germline at one junction end may stem from a read error. V and J are TRBV24-1 and TRBJ2-2; D is perhaps TRBD2 (5 bases). Germline V gene data show CDR1 as KGHDR and CDR2 as SFDVKD. CDR3 size: 15 residues. The CDR3 DNA is TGTGCTTCACTGGCGGGCAGCTCGAACACCTGGGAGCTGTTTTTT. It yields the protein CASLAGSSNTWELFF.

In its sample, this clone was seen many times. The genes are TRBV7-6 and TRBJ2-2; D unclear. Germline CDR1 reads SGHVS; CDR2 reads FNYEAQ. V lost 1 base and J lost 3, with 9 bases in between. The CDR3 contains 15 residues. CDR3 sequence reads: CASSLVYSDTGELFF. Here the CDR3 DNA reads TGTGCCAGCAGCTTAGTCTATTCAGACACCGGGGAGCTGTTTTTT. Together with reference TRBV7-6 and TRBJ2-2, the CDR3 gives the full variable domain: GAGVSQSPRYKVTKRGQDVALRCDPISGHVSLYWYRQALGQGPEFLTYFNYEAQQDKSGLPNDRFSAERPEGSISTLTIQRTEQRDSAMYRCASSLVYSDTGELFFGEGSRLTVL.

This clone was picked up a small number of times. One end of the junction does not line up with germline, which may come from a read error. The V and J genes are TRBV25-1 and TRBJ2-1, with D unresolved. The CDR3 has 11 amino acids. The germline gives CDR1 MGHDK, CDR2 SYGVNS. The CDR3 is CVSTTGDEQFF. CDR3 DNA: TGTGTCAGCACCACTGGGGATGAGCAGTTCTTC.

Ten or more counts support this clone. This chain links TRBV9 with TRBJ2-3; weak D call: TRBD2 (5 bases). Germline loops: CDR1 SGDLS, CDR2 YYNGEE. CDR3 length: 14 residues. The ends were cut back, 4 bases at V and 3 bases at J, with 12 bases in the middle. CDR3 residues: CASSTDLGTDTQYF. CDR3 sequence (DNA): TGTGCCAGCAGCACGGACTTGGGGACAGATACGCAGTATTTT.

This clone was seen ten or more times. V and J are TRBV20-1 and TRBJ2-7; TRBD2 agrees at 7 bases. The CDR3 consists of 15 residues. Germline trimming cut 3 bases from V and 2 bases from J; bases unmatched to any gene: 10. Germline V gene sequence: CDR1 DFQATT, CDR2 SNEGSKA (reference sequence). The CDR3 reads CSASFLPGGAYEQYF. The DNA for the CDR3 is TGCAGTGCTAGCTTCCTTCCGGGGGGAGCCTACGAGCAGTACTTC.

The chain is built from TRBV2 and TRBJ2-7; D is perhaps TRBD2 (6 bases). V lost 0 bases and J lost 7, with 16 bases in between. This CDR3 has 15 amino acids. Germline-derived CDR1 and CDR2 are SNHLY and FYNNEI. CDR3 in amino acids: CASSEAPLWGEEQYF. In nucleotides, the CDR3 is TGTGCCAGCAGTGAAGCGCCACTCTGGGGGGAAGAGCAGTACTTC.

This clone was detected many times. Other DNA sequences from this sample encode an identical CDR3 as well. The chain couples TRBV27 to TRBJ2-1; 9 bases map to TRBD2. After removal of 0 bases from V and 5 bases from J, the junction contained 5 bases not matched to a gene. The germline V gene encodes CDR1 MNHEY and CDR2 SMNVEV (reference sequence). CDR3 length: 16 residues. The DNA for the CDR3 is TGTGCCAGCAGTTTATCGGCGGGAGGGTACGACAATGAGCAGTTCTTC. Its protein product is CASSLSAGGYDNEQFF.

This clone has a count of ten or more. The chain uses TRBV11-2 and TRBJ2-2; D is undetermined. This CDR3 spans 12 amino acids. Germline V lookup: CDR1 SGHAT, CDR2 FQNNGV. V was shortened by 5 bases and J by 2 bases, with 3 bases between the two germline ends. DNA for the CDR3: TGTGCCAGCAGCAAAAACACCGGGGAGCTGTTTTTT. Its protein is CASSKNTGELFF.

Ten or more counts support this clone. This chain joins TRBV24-1 and TRBJ2-7, with D unclear. CDR3 length: 14 amino acids. CDR1 is KGHDR and CDR2 is SFDVKD in the germline V gene. The ends were cut back, 4 bases at V and 0 bases at J, with 9 bases in the middle. In nucleotides, the CDR3 is TGTGCCACCAGTGACACCAGGACCTCCTACGAGCAGTACTTC. Translating gives CATSDTRTSYEQYF.

This clone occurred many times. This chain uses TRBV27 with TRBJ1-6; maybe TRBD1 (5 bases). V lost 4 bases, J lost 6 bases, and 10 bases lay in between. This CDR3 spans 14 amino acids. CDR1 MNHEY and CDR2 SMNVEV come from the germline V gene (reference sequence). CDR3: CASSYGASNSPLHF. CDR3 coding DNA: TGTGCCAGCAGTTACGGGGCTTCTAATTCACCCCTCCACTTT.

This clone was observed at least ten times. The chain couples TRBV18 to TRBJ2-5; TRBD1 matches 11 bases. The CDR3 sequence is 16 residues long. Germline V gene sequence: CDR1 KGHSH, CDR2 LQKENI. V trimming: 3 bases; J trimming: 5 bases; junction bases outside the gene matches: 8. The CDR3 protein is CASSPTPGQGGETQYF. The CDR3 coding sequence is TGTGCCAGCTCACCTACTCCGGGACAGGGGGGTGAGACCCAGTACTTC. Full variable domain (rest looked up from reference TRBV18 and TRBJ2-5): NAGVMQNPRHLVRRRGQEARLRCSPMKGHSHVYWYRQLPEEGLKFMVYLQKENIIDESGMPKERFSAEFPKEGPSILRIQQVVRGDSAAYFCASSPTPGQGGETQYFGPGTRLLVL.

In its sample, this clone was seen many times. Within the sample, other DNA sequences also encode this same CDR3. The chain joins TRBV10-3 to TRBJ2-5; D gene ambiguous. V was shortened by 4 bases and J by 2 bases, with 11 bases between the two germline ends. The CDR3 is 14 residues long. Germline V gene data show CDR1 as ENHRY and CDR2 as SYGVKD. In nucleotides, the CDR3 is TGTGCCATCAGTGGGTCAGAGACTCAAGAGACCCAGTACTTC. Residues: CAISGSETQETQYF.

This clone has just a few counts. A clone one base away is much larger, so this may be a read error. The chain uses TRBV29-1 and TRBJ2-7, with 7 positions matching TRBD1. Germline-derived CDR1 and CDR2 are SQVTM and ANQGSEA. With V trimmed by 6 bases and J by 2 bases, 10 bases remained unmatched. The CDR3 covers 14 residues. The CDR3 region has the DNA TGCAGCGTCGAGGGACAGTGGGCTACCTACGAGCAGTACTTC. Protein: CSVEGQWATYEQYF.

This clone is labeled as medium-sized. The chain is built from TRBV20-1 and TRBJ1-2; D ambiguous. The CDR3 contains 13 residues. Germline V gives CDR1 DFQATT, CDR2 SNEGSKA (reference sequence). V shed 6 bases and J shed 0 bases, with 11 bases lying between them. The CDR3 is CSAKSPTNYGYTF. The CDR3 nucleotides read TGCAGTGCCAAGTCTCCTACTAACTATGGCTACACCTTC.

The table lists this clone with a few counts. The chain uses TRBV6-1 and TRBJ2-7; tentatively, D is TRBD2 (5 bases). Per the germline V gene, CDR1 is MNHNS and CDR2 is SASEGT. The CDR3 has 13 residues. The CDR3 DNA follows: TGTTTCAGCAGTGAGAGGGATCCCTACGAGCAGTACTTC. Amino acid sequence: CFSSERDPYEQYF.